Listed below are T cell receptor beta chains from one sample, sequenced in a study of Ad26.COV2.S vaccination and SARS-CoV-2 variants. Sequencing used immunoSEQ multiplex PCR; TCRdb keeps in-frame clones, though not all of them. Among some 410,000 clones listed, around 92% were seen once. This material consisted of peripheral blood, taken in a trial of Ad26.COV2.S vaccine versus placebo. Receptors were obtained from a person between 18 and 60 years old who received the Ad26.COV2.S COVID-19 vaccine or a placebo. Each CDR3 is given without its conserved first and last residue.

>TRBV2|TRBJ2-2
ASSEALRGTGELF
>TRBV4-1|TRBJ2-5
ASSQGRDYGRGLETQY
>TRBV6-2/TRBV6-3|TRBJ2-7
ASSSLGPGPAYEQY
>TRBV28|TRBJ2-7
ASSPGGQGYEQY
>TRBV10-1|TRBJ2-3
ASSEVGRGTTDTQY
>TRBV27|TRBJ1-4
ASSLSGQGFEKLF
>TRBV7-9|TRBJ1-2
ASSLGEGALYGYT
>TRBV25-1|TRBJ1-5
ASRGSFGTGDQPQH
>TRBV7-6|TRBJ2-7
ASSLRPGLAGGSSYEQY
>TRBV10-1|TRBJ1-1
ASSEERGGIWGTEAF
>TRBV28|TRBJ2-6
ASSPGVAGGSGANVLT
>TRBV12-5|TRBJ1-6
ASGSKGGVHNSPLH
>TRBV5-1|TRBJ2-7
ASRGGGPAYEQY
>TRBV19|TRBJ2-1
ASSIGNGGTEQF
>TRBV30|TRBJ2-7
AWSGRIYEQY